The present T cell receptor (beta chain) was sequenced within a study of technical replicates of blood from several donors (dated by TCRdb to the late 2010s). V ends up 6 bases short and J 12 bases short, with an unmatched junction base count of 17. CDR1 MNHEY and CDR2 SMNVEV are derived from the germline V gene (reference sequence). The CDR3 numbers 15 residues from cysteine through phenylalanine. Kept here is only the CDR3 DNA, which spans 45 bases and is read in frame from base 1. Libraries were made using the immunoSEQ multiplex PCR assay. Imported from immuneACCESS, the table was reduced by TCRdb to in-frame sequences with V and J called. These copies leave out some clones; in studies compared against another copy, an unresolved V gene accounts for under half, and the cause of the remainder is not known. The sample table lists about 76,000 clones, 91% of them with a count of one. Of the sample, around 0.26% is held by the ten largest clones.

Turning to this clone: Its antigen remains undetermined. The sample holds no much larger clone one base away, and base qualities are not on file.

The receptor chain draws on TRBV27 and TRBJ2-4; 7 central bases correspond to TRBD1. The sequence came from a human donor in good health. Sequenced input: T cells isolated from PBMCs. The sequenced DNA is TGTGCCAGCAGCCTAAAGGGGGCAGGGGCATTACCTCAGTACTTC. This yields the protein CASSLKGAGALPQYF.